Below, one TCR beta chain is given with its context. The data were obtained in a study of blood T cell repertoires in COVID-19. Overall study: Specimens from acute and convalescent COVID-19 originated in the United States, Italy and Spain. In each case, the material was cDNA or gDNA derived from T cells, B-cell-depleted T cells, or PBMCs.

The CDR3 totals 15 residues. The V gene lost 1 base and the J gene lost 7 bases, with 16 bases spanning the gap. Per germline, CDR1 LGHNT and CDR2 FRNRAP. Per the study methods: By means of reference gene primer amplification, nucleated cell counts were estimated. Using immunoSEQ multiplex PCR, the repertoire was profiled, and TCRdb retains in-frame clones only, with some absent. The DNA was the basis for D and trimming; V, J and clone size are from that table. There are over 90,000 clones in the sample; roughly 80% occur only once, and around a quarter lies in the top ten. This rearrangement joins TRBV12-5 to TRBJ1-2; no reliable D call. Specimen: peripheral blood. The receptor comes from a man older than 75 with active or convalescent COVID-19. The CDR3 protein is CASGLGPREAIGYTF. The CDR3 region has the DNA TGTGCTAGTGGTTTGGGCCCGCGGGAAGCGATTGGCTACACCTTC.